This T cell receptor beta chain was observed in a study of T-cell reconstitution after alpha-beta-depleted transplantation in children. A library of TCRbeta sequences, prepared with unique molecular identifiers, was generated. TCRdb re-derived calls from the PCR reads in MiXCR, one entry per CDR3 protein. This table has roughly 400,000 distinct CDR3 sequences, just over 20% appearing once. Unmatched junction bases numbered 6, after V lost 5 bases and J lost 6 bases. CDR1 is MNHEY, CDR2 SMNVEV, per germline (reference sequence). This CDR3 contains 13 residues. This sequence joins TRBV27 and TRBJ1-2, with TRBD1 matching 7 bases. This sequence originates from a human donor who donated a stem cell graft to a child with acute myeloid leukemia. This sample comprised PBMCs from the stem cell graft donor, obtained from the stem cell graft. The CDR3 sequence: CASSRQGWDGYTF. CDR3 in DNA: TGTGCCAGCAGTAGACAGGGCTGGGATGGCTACACCTTC.